Listed here are 9 T cell receptor beta chains from one sample, sequenced in a study of shared clonotypes between healthy human individuals. Some clones are missing from TCRdb's copy, which holds only in-frame ones; the method was immunoSEQ multiplex PCR. The sample holds about 2.5 million clones, 85% to 95% seen once. Sequences were obtained from naive CD4+ T cells from PBMCs. Subset: CD45RA+ positively selected. These receptors were obtained from a man between 18 and 29 years old in good health. Some clones in this sample may be carry-over from other donors' samples.

This chain uses TRBV25-1 with TRBJ1-5; a possible D gene is TRBD1 (6 bases). CDR1 and CDR2 (germline): MGHDK, SYGVNS. This CDR3 has 14 amino acids. The germline V and J ends were trimmed by 3 bases and 5 bases, with 11 bases remaining between them. The CDR3 nucleotides read TGTGCCAGCAGTGAGATGAGGGGGGATCAGCCCCAGCATTTT. Its translation: CASSEMRGDQPQHF.

The chain couples TRBV19 to TRBJ2-3; the D is unclear. CDR3 length equals 16 residues. V was cut by 3 bases and J by 1 base, with 14 bases left in between. Germline CDR1 is LNHDA and CDR2 is SQIVND (reference sequence). CDR3 sequence reads: CASSIFVGGGTDTQYF. CDR3 nucleotide sequence: TGTGCCAGTAGTATTTTTGTGGGTGGAGGCACAGATACGCAGTATTTT.

V and J are TRBV6-1 and TRBJ1-1, with D possibly matching TRBD1 (5 bases). This CDR3 region has 14 residues. Trimming removed 6 bases from V and 0 bases from J, with 11 bases in between. Germline lookup yields CDR1 MNHNS and CDR2 SASEGT. In nucleotides, the CDR3 is TGTGCCAGCAGCCGACAGCTCATGAACACTGAAGCTTTCTTT. Translating it yields CASSRQLMNTEAFF.

The J gene is TRBJ2-2, the V gene TRBV2; D remains unclear. The CDR3 spans 13 residues. Deletions cut 2 bases from V and 6 bases from J, with 7 bases between. CDR1 and CDR2 from the germline V gene are SNHLY and FYNNEI. The CDR3 loop is CASSEWVPGELFF. The CDR3 DNA sequence: TGTGCCAGCAGTGAATGGGTCCCCGGGGAGCTGTTTTTT.

This sequence joins TRBV15 and TRBJ2-1; D might be TRBD1 (6 bases). The CDR3 totals 15 residues. The germline CDR1 and CDR2 sequences are LNHNV and YYDKDF (reference sequence). V lost 8 bases and J 1 base, leaving 15 bases between the germline ends. The CDR3, as DNA: TGTGCCACCGGTTACGGGACACAATCCTACAATGAGCAGTTCTTC. Encoded protein: CATGYGTQSYNEQFF.

This clone was seen more than once but under ten times. The CDR3: CASGLGNTEAFF. The CDR3 DNA sequence: TGCGCCAGCGGCCTTGGGAACACTGAAGCTTTCTTT. The rearrangement joins TRBV5-1 to TRBJ1-1; D remains ambiguous. This CDR3 has 12 amino acids. V shed 7 bases and J shed 1 base, with 8 bases lying between them. Germline CDR1 reads SGHRS; CDR2 reads YFSETQ.

This clone was seen only once. The chain has TRBV7-9 and TRBJ1-5, with D maybe TRBD1 (6 bases). Looked up from germline, CDR1 is SEHNR and CDR2 is FQNEAQ (reference sequence). V was trimmed by 4 bases and J by 4 bases, leaving 14 bases between them. This CDR3 spans 15 amino acids. DNA of the CDR3: TGTGCCAGCAGCTCAGGACAGTTGCTTAATCAGCCCCAGCATTTT. The encoded protein is CASSSGQLLNQPQHF.

This chain joins TRBV28 and TRBJ1-3; D unresolved. V was trimmed by 4 bases and J by 2 bases, leaving 12 bases between them. The CDR3 spans 15 residues. Germline loops: CDR1 MDHEN, CDR2 SYDVKM. CDR3 bases: TGTGCCAGCAGTTCACTTGGCAGAGCTGGAAACACCATATATTTT. As protein: CASSSLGRAGNTIYF.

This chain joins TRBV30 and TRBJ2-6; D is unresolved. The CDR3 is made up of 15 amino acids. Trimming removed 2 bases from V and 4 bases from J, with 12 bases in between. Germline V CDR1 and CDR2: GTSNPN, SVGIG (reference sequence). CDR3 amino acids: CAWSRYSSGANVLTF. DNA of the CDR3: TGTGCCTGGAGTCGTTATAGCTCCGGGGCCAACGTCCTGACTTTC.